This T cell receptor beta chain was found in a study of OX40 agonist ivuxolimab in advanced cancers. Overall study: It was ivuxolimab, an agonistic anti-OX40 (CD134) antibody, that patients were treated with. Among those enrolled, mean age was about 60 years (range roughly 20 to 85) and about 79% were male.

Method: immunoSEQ multiplex PCR; TCRdb's copy keeps in-frame clones and lacks some. Altogether over 35,000 clones are present, more than 70% being singletons, with the ten largest covering about 12%. This clone showed up just a few times. The ends were cut back, 0 bases at V and 4 bases at J, with 11 bases in the middle. CDR3 size: 15 residues. Germline CDR1 reads ENHRY; CDR2 reads SYGVKD. The TCR was taken from an adult with an advanced solid tumor such as melanoma, head and neck, liver or kidney cancer. Sample: CD4+ or CD8+ T cells sorted from blood, taken in a trial of the OX40 agonist ivuxolimab. The V gene is TRBV10-3, the J gene TRBJ2-3, with a possible D match to TRBD1 (6 bases). The CDR3 reads CAISESMGAPDTQYF. CDR3 in DNA: TGTGCCATCAGTGAGTCGATGGGGGCCCCAGATACGCAGTATTTT.